The T cell receptor beta chain described here comes from a study of T cell responses to AZD1222 COVID-19 vaccine. Note on this clone: Its matching antigen is unknown.

This table comes from immunoSEQ multiplex PCR, and its TCRdb copy is limited to in-frame clones, with some not included. The repertoire has approximately 89,000 clones, 85% to 90% of them found once; the top ten carry 5.5% to 6%. Study conclusions and caveats: Variant regions that are unmutated are reportedly the target of nearly half of spike-specific TCRs.

Germline V gene lookup returns CDR1 KGHSH and CDR2 LQKENI. V lost 1 base and J lost 5, with 6 bases in between. CDR3 length: 14 amino acids. This chain connects TRBV18 to TRBJ1-6; D gene unclear. This material consisted of peripheral blood, taken 28 days after the second AZD1222 dose. The receptor comes from an adult who received the AZD1222 COVID-19 vaccine. The CDR3 sequence: CASSPRVDNSPLHF. The CDR3 nucleotides read TGTGCCAGCTCACCACGGGTCGATAATTCACCCCTCCACTTT. Full variable domain (missing parts from reference TRBV18 and TRBJ1-6): NAGVMQNPRHLVRRRGQEARLRCSPMKGHSHVYWYRQLPEEGLKFMVYLQKENIIDESGMPKERFSAEFPKEGPSILRIQQVVRGDSAAYFCASSPRVDNSPLHFGNGTRLTVT.